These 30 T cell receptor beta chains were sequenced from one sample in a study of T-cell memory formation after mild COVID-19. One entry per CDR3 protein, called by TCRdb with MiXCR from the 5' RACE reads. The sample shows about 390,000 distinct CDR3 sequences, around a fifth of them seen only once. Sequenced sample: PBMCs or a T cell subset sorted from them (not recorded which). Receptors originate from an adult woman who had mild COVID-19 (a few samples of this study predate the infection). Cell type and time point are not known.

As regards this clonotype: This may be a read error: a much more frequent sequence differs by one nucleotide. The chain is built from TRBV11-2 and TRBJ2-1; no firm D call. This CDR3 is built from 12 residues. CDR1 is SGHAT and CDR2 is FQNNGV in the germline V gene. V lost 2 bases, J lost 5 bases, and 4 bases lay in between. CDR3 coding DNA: TGTGCCAGCAGCTTAAAGAACAATGAGCAGTTCTTC. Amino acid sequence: CASSLKNNEQFF.

The CDR3 DNA is TGTGCCAGCAGCTTCTATACTGGACTAGCGGGAGGTGGAGAGCAGTTCTTC. This translates into CASSFYTGLAGGGEQFF. This chain uses TRBV11-3 with TRBJ2-1; 14 bases are shared with TRBD2. The CDR3 totals 17 residues. In germline, CDR1 is SGHNT, CDR2 YENEEA. The V segment lost 3 bases and the J segment 10 bases; nucleotides outside the gene matches: 11.

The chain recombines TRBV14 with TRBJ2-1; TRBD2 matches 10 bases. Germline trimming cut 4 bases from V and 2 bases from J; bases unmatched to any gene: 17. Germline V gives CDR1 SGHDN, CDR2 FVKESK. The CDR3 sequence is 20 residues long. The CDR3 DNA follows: TGTGCCAGCAGCCTACAGGCACCCCCTAGCGGGAGACCTACCTACAATGAGCAGTTCTTC. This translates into CASSLQAPPSGRPTYNEQFF.

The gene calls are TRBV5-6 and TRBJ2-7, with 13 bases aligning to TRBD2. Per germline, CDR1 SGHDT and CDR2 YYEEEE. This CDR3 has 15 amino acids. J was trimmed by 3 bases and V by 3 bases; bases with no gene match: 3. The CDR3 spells CASSSGLAGYYEQYF. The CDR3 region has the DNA TGTGCCAGCAGCTCGGGACTAGCGGGATACTACGAGCAGTACTTC.

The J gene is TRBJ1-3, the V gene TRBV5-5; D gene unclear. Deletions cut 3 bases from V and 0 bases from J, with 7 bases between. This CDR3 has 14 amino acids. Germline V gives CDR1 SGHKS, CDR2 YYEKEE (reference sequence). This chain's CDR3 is CASSSQISGNTIYF. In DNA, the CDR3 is TGTGCCAGCAGCTCACAGATCTCTGGAAACACCATATATTTT.

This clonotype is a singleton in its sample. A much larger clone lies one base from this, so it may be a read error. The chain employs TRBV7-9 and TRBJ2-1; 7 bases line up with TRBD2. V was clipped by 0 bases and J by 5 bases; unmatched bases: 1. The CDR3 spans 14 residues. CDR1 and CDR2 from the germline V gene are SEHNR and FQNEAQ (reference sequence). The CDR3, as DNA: TGTGCCAGCAGCTTAGCGGGAGGGGACAATGAGCAGTTCTTC. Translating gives CASSLAGGDNEQFF.

For the CDR3, the DNA is TGCGCCAGCAGCCACCCCACGGGGGATTCGAACACTGAAGCTTTCTTT. It specifies CASSHPTGDSNTEAFF. The chain employs TRBV4-1 and TRBJ1-1, with D possibly TRBD1 on 5 matching bases. Per the germline V gene, CDR1 is MGHRA and CDR2 is YSYEKL. V was shortened by 3 bases and J by 1 base, with 15 bases between the two germline ends. The CDR3 consists of 16 residues.

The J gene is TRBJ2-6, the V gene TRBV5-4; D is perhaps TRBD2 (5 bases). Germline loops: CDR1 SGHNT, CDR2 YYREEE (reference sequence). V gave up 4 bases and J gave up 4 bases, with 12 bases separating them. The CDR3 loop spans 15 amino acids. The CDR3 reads CASSDGLAGANVLTF. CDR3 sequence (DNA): TGTGCCAGCAGCGATGGACTGGCCGGGGCCAACGTCCTGACTTTC.

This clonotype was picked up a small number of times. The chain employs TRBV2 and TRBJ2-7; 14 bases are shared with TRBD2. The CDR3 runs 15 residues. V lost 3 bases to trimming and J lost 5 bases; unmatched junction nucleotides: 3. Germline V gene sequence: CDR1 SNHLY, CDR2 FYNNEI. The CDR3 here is CASSEGLAGVHEQYF. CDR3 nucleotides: TGTGCCAGCAGTGAGGGACTAGCGGGAGTCCACGAGCAGTACTTC. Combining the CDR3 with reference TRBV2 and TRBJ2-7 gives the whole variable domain EPEVTQTPSHQVTQMGQEVILRCVPISNHLYFYWYRQILGQKVEFLVSFYNNEISEKSEIFDDQFSVERPDGSNFTLKIRSTKLEDSAMYFCASSEGLAGVHEQYFGPGTRLTVT.

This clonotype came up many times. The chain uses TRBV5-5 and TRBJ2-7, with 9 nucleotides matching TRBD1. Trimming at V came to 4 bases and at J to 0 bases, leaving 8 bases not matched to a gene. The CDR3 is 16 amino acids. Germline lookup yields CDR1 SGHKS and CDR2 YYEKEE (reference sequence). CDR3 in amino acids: CASSRRGQGSSYEQYF. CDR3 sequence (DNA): TGTGCCAGCAGCCGGAGGGGACAGGGAAGCTCCTACGAGCAGTACTTC.

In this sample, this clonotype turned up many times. The CDR3 loop reads CASSSDGQGNQPQHF. As DNA, the CDR3 is TGCGCCAGCAGCTCGGATGGACAGGGAAATCAGCCCCAGCATTTT. This rearrangement joins TRBV5-1 to TRBJ1-5; 8 bases line up with TRBD1. V was clipped by 3 bases and J by 4 bases; unmatched bases: 6. The length of the CDR3 is 15 residues. The V gene's germline CDR1 is SGHRS and CDR2 YFSETQ.

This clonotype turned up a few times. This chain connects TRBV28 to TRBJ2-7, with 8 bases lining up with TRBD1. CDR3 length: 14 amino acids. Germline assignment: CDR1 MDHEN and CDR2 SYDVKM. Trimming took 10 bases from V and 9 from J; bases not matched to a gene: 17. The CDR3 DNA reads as TGTGCCACGACGAGACAGGGGCTCCGTACGTCGCAGTACTTC. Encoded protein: CATTRQGLRTSQYF.

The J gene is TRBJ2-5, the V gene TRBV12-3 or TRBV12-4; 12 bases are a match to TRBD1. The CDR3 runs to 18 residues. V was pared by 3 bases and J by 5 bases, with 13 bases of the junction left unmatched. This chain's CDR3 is CASSFIAGTGGRRETQYF. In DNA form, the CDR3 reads TGTGCCAGCAGTTTCATTGCGGGGACAGGGGGCCGGAGGGAGACCCAGTACTTC.

In DNA, the CDR3 is TGTGCCAGCAGCCAAGACGCAGGCGTCAATTCACCCCTCCACTTT. Translation gives CASSQDAGVNSPLHF. The chain combines TRBV14 with TRBJ1-6; D gene uncertain. The germline V and J ends were trimmed by 0 bases and 7 bases, with 10 bases remaining between them. The CDR3 spans 15 residues. Germline V lookup: CDR1 SGHDN, CDR2 FVKESK.

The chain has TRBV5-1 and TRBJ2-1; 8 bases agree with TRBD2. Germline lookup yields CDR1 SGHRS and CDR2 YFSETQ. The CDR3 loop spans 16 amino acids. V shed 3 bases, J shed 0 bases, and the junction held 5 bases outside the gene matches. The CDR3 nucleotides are TGCGCCAGCAGCTCGGGGGGGCCTGACTCCTACAATGAGCAGTTCTTC. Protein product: CASSSGGPDSYNEQFF.

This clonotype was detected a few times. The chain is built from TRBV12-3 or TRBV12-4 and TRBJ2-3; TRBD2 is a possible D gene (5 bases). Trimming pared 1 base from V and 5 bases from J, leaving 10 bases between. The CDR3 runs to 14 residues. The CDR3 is CASSLGPLEDTQYF. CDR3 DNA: TGTGCCAGCAGTTTAGGGCCACTAGAAGATACGCAGTATTTT.

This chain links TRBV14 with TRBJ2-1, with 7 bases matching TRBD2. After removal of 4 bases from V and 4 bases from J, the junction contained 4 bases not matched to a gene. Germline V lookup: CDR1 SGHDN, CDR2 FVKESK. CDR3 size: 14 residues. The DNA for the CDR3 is TGTGCCAGCAGCCGAGCGGGGCTTTACAATGAGCAGTTCTTC. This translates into CASSRAGLYNEQFF.

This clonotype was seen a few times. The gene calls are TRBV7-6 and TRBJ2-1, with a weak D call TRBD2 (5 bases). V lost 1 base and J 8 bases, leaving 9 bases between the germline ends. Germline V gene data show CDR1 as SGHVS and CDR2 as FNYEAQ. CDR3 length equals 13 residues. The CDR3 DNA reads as TGTGCCAGCAGCTTAGAGGAGGTACATGAGCAGTTCTTC. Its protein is CASSLEEVHEQFF.

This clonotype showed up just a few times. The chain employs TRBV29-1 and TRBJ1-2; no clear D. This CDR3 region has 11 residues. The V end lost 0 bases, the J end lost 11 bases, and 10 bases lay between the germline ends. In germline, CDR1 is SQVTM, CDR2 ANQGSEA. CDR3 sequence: CSVEERTRYTF. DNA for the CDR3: TGCAGCGTTGAAGAGAGGACGAGGTACACCTTC.

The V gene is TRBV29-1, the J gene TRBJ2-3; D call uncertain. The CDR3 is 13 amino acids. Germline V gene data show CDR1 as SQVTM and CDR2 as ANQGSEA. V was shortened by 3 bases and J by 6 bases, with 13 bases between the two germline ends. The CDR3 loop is CSVEAGQADTQYF. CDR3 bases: TGCAGCGTTGAGGCCGGCCAGGCTGATACGCAGTATTTT.

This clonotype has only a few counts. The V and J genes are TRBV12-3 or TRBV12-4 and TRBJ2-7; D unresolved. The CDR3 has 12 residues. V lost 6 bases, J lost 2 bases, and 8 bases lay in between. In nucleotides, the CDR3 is TGTGCCAGCAGCCCTAACGCCTACGAGCAGTACTTC. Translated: CASSPNAYEQYF.

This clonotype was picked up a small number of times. CDR3 nucleotide sequence: TGCGCCAGCAGCCAACTTCCAGGGGACACTGAAGCTTTCTTT. It encodes CASSQLPGDTEAFF. The gene calls are TRBV4-1 and TRBJ1-1, with D possibly being TRBD1 (6 bases). CDR3 size: 14 residues. Germline CDR1 MGHRA, CDR2 YSYEKL. V shed 2 bases and J shed 3 bases, with 10 bases lying between them.

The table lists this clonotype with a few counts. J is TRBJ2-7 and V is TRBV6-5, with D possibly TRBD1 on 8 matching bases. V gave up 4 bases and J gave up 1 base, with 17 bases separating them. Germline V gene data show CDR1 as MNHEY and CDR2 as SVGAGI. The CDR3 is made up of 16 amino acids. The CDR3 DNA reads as TGTGCCAGCAGTTTCACCAGGGGGCGGGGGTCCTACGAGCAGTACTTC. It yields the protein CASSFTRGRGSYEQYF.

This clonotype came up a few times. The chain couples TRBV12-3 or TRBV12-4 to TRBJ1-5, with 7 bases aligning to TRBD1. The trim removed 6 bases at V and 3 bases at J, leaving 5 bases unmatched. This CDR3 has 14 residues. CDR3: CASRGGQYNQPQHF. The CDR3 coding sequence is TGTGCCAGCAGGGGGGGACAGTACAATCAGCCCCAGCATTTT.

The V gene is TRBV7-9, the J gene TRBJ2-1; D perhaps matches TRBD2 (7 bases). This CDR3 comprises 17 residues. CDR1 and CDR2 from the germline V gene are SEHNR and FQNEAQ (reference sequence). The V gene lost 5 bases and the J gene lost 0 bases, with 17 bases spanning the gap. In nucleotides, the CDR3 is TGTGCCAGCAGCCATGACGGGGCGGGGGCCTCCTACAATGAGCAGTTCTTC. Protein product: CASSHDGAGASYNEQFF.

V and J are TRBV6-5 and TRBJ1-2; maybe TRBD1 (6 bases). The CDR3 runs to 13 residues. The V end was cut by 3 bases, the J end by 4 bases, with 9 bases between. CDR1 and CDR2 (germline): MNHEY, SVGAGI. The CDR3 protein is CASSYAGAYGYTF. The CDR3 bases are TGTGCCAGCAGTTATGCAGGGGCCTATGGCTACACCTTC.

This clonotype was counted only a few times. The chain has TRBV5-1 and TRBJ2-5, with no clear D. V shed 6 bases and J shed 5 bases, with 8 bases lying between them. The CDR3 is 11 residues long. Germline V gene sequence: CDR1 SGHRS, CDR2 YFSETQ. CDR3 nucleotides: TGCGCCAGCACCCTTGATGAGACCCAGTACTTC. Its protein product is CASTLDETQYF.

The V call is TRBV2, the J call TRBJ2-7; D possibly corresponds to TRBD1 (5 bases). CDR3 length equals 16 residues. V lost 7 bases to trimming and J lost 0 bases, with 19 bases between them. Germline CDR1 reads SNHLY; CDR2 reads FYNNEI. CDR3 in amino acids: CASTSGRAISSYEQYF. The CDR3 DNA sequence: TGTGCCAGCACTAGTGGCAGGGCCATCTCCTCCTACGAGCAGTACTTC.

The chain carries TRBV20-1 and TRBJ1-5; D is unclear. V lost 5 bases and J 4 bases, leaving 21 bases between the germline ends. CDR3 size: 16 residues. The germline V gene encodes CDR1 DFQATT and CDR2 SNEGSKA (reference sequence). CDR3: CSAPLPTRSKNQPQHF. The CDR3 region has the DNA TGCAGTGCTCCCCTCCCGACACGCTCTAAAAATCAGCCCCAGCATTTT.

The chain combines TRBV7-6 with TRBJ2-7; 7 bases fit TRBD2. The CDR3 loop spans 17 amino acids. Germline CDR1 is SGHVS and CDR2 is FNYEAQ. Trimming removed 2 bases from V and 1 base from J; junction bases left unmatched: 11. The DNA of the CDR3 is TGTGCCAGCAGCTTACAAGCGGGACCTGCCGATTCCTACGAGCAGTACTTC. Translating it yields CASSLQAGPADSYEQYF.